The entry below describes one TCR beta chain. TCRdb reprocessed the RT-PCR reads with MiXCR, giving one entry per CDR3 protein. This sample yields about a million distinct CDR3 sequences, of which approximately 18% are seen a single time; approximately 5.9% belongs to the top ten. This entry is derived from a study of patients and donors after allogeneic stem cell transplantation. The V end was cut by 1 base, the J end by 5 bases, with 11 bases between. Per the germline V gene, CDR1 is SGHDN and CDR2 is FVKESK. The CDR3 length is 14 residues. The rearrangement uses TRBV14 and TRBJ1-2; no clear D. The TCR comes from a human donor who was either an allogeneic HSCT recipient or a stem cell or donor lymphocyte infusion donor (not recorded which). It is not recorded whose cells these are; they may come from a transplant donor. The sequencing input was blood, either unsorted or a sorted T cell fraction (not recorded which). CDR3 sequence (DNA): TGTGCCAGCAGCCAAGCGTCGCCAGGATATGGCTACACCTTC. Residues: CASSQASPGYGYTF.